Each of the 15 T cell receptor beta chains below was sequenced from the same sample in a study of blood T cell repertoires in COVID-19. Repertoires were generated with immunoSEQ multiplex PCR, while TCRdb's copy carries only in-frame clones and drops some. The sample carries about 210,000 clones, around 83% recorded once. Sequenced sample: peripheral blood. The receptors stem from a middle-aged man with active or convalescent COVID-19.

This chain uses TRBV5-7 with TRBJ1-4; 7 bases line up with TRBD1. TRBV5-7 is an open reading frame whose function is uncertain. The J segment lost 0 bases and the V segment lost 2 bases, leaving 7 bases of the junction unmatched. The CDR3 runs 17 residues. The CDR3 DNA reads as TGTGCCAGCAGCTTTAGCGACAGGGACACAACTAATGAAAAACTGTTTTTT. It codes for CASSFSDRDTTNEKLFF.

The rearrangement links TRBV10-3 to TRBJ1-4; D is uncertain. Germline V CDR1 and CDR2: ENHRY, SYGVKD. Trimming shortened V by 9 bases and J by 8 bases, and 16 bases separated the two germline ends. This CDR3 is 13 amino acids long. Written as DNA, the CDR3 is TGTGCCATGGGAAATGGACGCGGGGAAAAACTGTTTTTT. This codes for CAMGNGRGEKLFF.

The J gene is TRBJ1-5, the V gene TRBV6-5, with TRBD1 identical over 8 bases. The CDR3 loop spans 13 amino acids. Germline V gene sequence: CDR1 MNHEY, CDR2 SVGAGI. The junction had 4 bases not matched to a gene; V was cut back by 6 bases and J by 6 bases. DNA for the CDR3: TGTGCCAGCAGACAGGGGGGAGTTCAGCCCCAGCATTTT. Protein: CASRQGGVQPQHF.

This clone was seen more than once but under ten times. The rearrangement links TRBV4-1 to TRBJ1-1; D gene uncertain. The CDR3 covers 14 residues. Trimming pared 1 base from V and 0 bases from J, leaving 6 bases between. CDR1 is MGHRA, CDR2 YSYEKL, per germline. The CDR3 DNA sequence: TGCGCCAGCAGCCAAGGGCTGATGAACACTGAAGCTTTCTTT. Its protein product is CASSQGLMNTEAFF.

The chain has TRBV6-4 and TRBJ1-5; tentatively, D is TRBD1 (5 bases). Germline loops: CDR1 MRHNA, CDR2 SNTAGT. This CDR3 has 18 amino acids. Deletions cut 4 bases from V and 0 bases from J, with 19 bases between. The CDR3 is CASSVCTGSPSSNQPQHF. In nucleotides, the CDR3 is TGTGCCAGCAGTGTGTGCACAGGCTCACCGTCTAGCAATCAGCCCCAGCATTTT.

The rearrangement uses TRBV7-6 and TRBJ2-3; D is perhaps TRBD1 (7 bases). V lost 5 bases, J lost 7 bases, and 19 bases lay in between. CDR3 size: 15 residues. CDR1 and CDR2 (germline): SGHVS, FNYEAQ. CDR3 nucleotide sequence: TGTGCCAGCAGCCCGGCACAGGGGAGGTCAAATACGCAGTATTTT. It specifies CASSPAQGRSNTQYF.

To note about this clone: The same CDR3 can be traced to other DNA sequences in this sample. The chain joins TRBV3-1 (or the pseudogene TRBV3-2) to TRBJ1-1, with unresolved D. The length of the CDR3 is 13 residues. Germline-derived CDR1 and CDR2 are LGHDT and YNNKEL (reference sequence). Trimming pared 1 base from V and 1 base from J, leaving 4 bases between. The CDR3, as DNA: TGTGCCAGCAGCCAAGGAGGGAACACTGAAGCTTTCTTT. It encodes CASSQGGNTEAFF.

The chain uses TRBV6-2 or TRBV6-3 and TRBJ2-7; the match to TRBD2 covers 7 bases. This CDR3 contains 13 residues. V lost 2 bases to trimming and J lost 9 bases; unmatched junction nucleotides: 7. The germline CDR1 and CDR2 sequences are MNHEY and SVGEGT. The CDR3 region is CASSYPSLARQYF. In nucleotides, the CDR3 is TGTGCCAGCAGTTACCCCTCACTAGCGCGGCAGTACTTC.

This rearrangement joins TRBV13 to TRBJ2-7; 10 bases map to TRBD1. Germline CDR1 PRHDT, CDR2 FYEKMQ (reference sequence). The V and J ends lost 5 bases and 4 bases, in that order; junction bases with no gene match: 5. The CDR3 is 14 residues long. The CDR3 loop is CASSPRTGGYEQYF. The CDR3 DNA sequence: TGTGCCAGCAGCCCTAGGACAGGGGGTTACGAGCAGTACTTC.

V usage is TRBV19 and J usage is TRBJ1-3; no definite D call. In germline, CDR1 is LNHDA, CDR2 SQIVND (reference sequence). Between the trimmed V and J ends, which lost 10 bases and 3 bases, there was a span of 7 bases. This CDR3 spans 11 amino acids. Written as DNA, the CDR3 is TGTGCCACCGGTCGTGGAAACACCATATATTTT. Translation: CATGRGNTIYF.

The chain couples TRBV5-3 to TRBJ2-2, with 10 bases fitting TRBD2. TRBV5-3 falls under the ORF class, with uncertain function. The CDR3 contains 18 residues. After removal of 0 bases from V and 2 bases from J, the junction contained 7 bases not matched to a gene. The CDR3 coding sequence is TGTGCCAGAAGCTTGGATAAGCTAGCGGGGGTCAACACCGGGGAGCTGTTTTTT. It yields the protein CARSLDKLAGVNTGELFF.

J is TRBJ1-1 and V is TRBV15, with D possibly being TRBD1 (5 bases). CDR3 length: 16 residues. V lost 0 bases and J 2 bases, leaving 13 bases between the germline ends. The germline CDR1 and CDR2 sequences are LNHNV and YYDKDF (reference sequence). CDR3 DNA: TGTGCCACCAGCAGAGATACGGCAGGGCTTAACACTGAAGCTTTCTTT. Protein: CATSRDTAGLNTEAFF. The variable domain in full, completed from reference TRBV15 and TRBJ1-1, reads DAMVIQNPRYQVTQFGKPVTLSCSQTLNHNVMYWYQQKSSQAPKLLFHYYDKDFNNEADTPDNFQSRRPNTSFCFLDIRSPGLGDTAMYLCATSRDTAGLNTEAFFGQGTRLTVV.

V and J are TRBV10-3 and TRBJ1-2, with a tentative D call TRBD1 (5 bases). There are 14 residues in the CDR3. Germline CDR1 reads ENHRY; CDR2 reads SYGVKD. V was shortened by 2 bases and J by 4 bases, with 11 bases between the two germline ends. CDR3 loop: CAISENTGIYGYTF. The CDR3 nucleotides are TGTGCCATCAGTGAGAATACAGGCATCTATGGCTACACCTTC.

The chain couples TRBV29-1 to TRBJ2-3; 9 positions agree with TRBD2. The CDR3 runs 16 residues. J gave up 2 bases and V 0 bases, and 6 bases lay outside the gene matches. Germline CDR1 reads SQVTM; CDR2 reads ANQGSEA. The CDR3 protein is CSVEDRLAGSTDTQYF. The DNA of the CDR3 is TGCAGCGTTGAAGATCGGCTAGCGGGGTCCACAGATACGCAGTATTTT.

The chain employs TRBV5-6 and TRBJ2-5, with 10 bases that match TRBD2. V lost 5 bases to trimming and J lost 2 bases; unmatched junction nucleotides: 3. The CDR3 runs 14 residues. The germline V gene encodes CDR1 SGHDT and CDR2 YYEEEE. This CDR3 reads CASRGLAPQETQYF. CDR3 nucleotide sequence: TGTGCCAGCAGGGGACTAGCGCCACAAGAGACCCAGTACTTC.